Listed below are T cell receptor beta chains from one sample, sequenced in a study of T-cell memory formation after mild COVID-19. Each CDR3 protein is one row after TCRdb ran MiXCR on the 5' RACE reads. The repertoire consists of 280,000 or so distinct CDR3 sequences, with roughly 8% occurring once and the leading ten covering about 20%. Input material: PBMCs or a T cell subset sorted from them (not recorded which). The source of these receptors is a man aged 18 to 30 who had mild COVID-19 (a few samples of this study predate the infection). Cell type and time point are not known. Both conserved end residues are part of each CDR3. D genes are given only for firm matches. A clone size is listed for some rows: how often the clone was seen (once, few, many), or a class if it is expanded.

v_gene	d_gene	len	j_gene	abundance	CDR3nt	CDR3aa
TRBV9	TRBD2	16	TRBJ2-5	few	TGTGCCAGCAGCGTAGAAGGACGGGGGGGCTTAGAGACCCAGTACTTC	CASSVEGRGGLETQYF
TRBV6-2/TRBV6-3	.	13	TRBJ2-1	few	TGTGCCAGCTCGCCTTCCTACTACAATGAGCAGTTCTTC	CASSPSYYNEQFF
TRBV5-1	.	15	TRBJ2-3	many	TGCGCCAGCAGCTTGGATGGCAGGAGCACAGATACGCAGTATTTT	CASSLDGRSTDTQYF
TRBV10-1	TRBD1	15	TRBJ2-2	.	TGCGCCAGCAGTGAGACGCGGGGACAGGCCGGGGAGCTGTTTTTT	CASSETRGQAGELFF
TRBV19	TRBD2	12	TRBJ2-1	.	TGTGCCAGCGGGGACTACGCGGGGGAGCAGTTCTTC	CASGDYAGEQFF
TRBV2	TRBD2	14	TRBJ2-3	.	TGTGCCAGCAGGCTCCGCGGGGGGGCAGATACGCAGTATTTT	CASRLRGGADTQYF
TRBV18	.	12	TRBJ2-3	.	TGTGCCAGCTCACCCGCCGGAGATACGCAGTATTTT	CASSPAGDTQYF
TRBV5-6	.	15	TRBJ2-5	few	TGTGCCAGCAGCTTGGGACTTCGCCAACAAGAGACCCAGTACTTC	CASSLGLRQQETQYF
TRBV7-2	.	15	TRBJ1-5	.	TGTGCCAGCAGCTTAGAGGGGCTCTACAATCAGCCCCAGCATTTT	CASSLEGLYNQPQHF
TRBV7-2	.	15	TRBJ2-4	many	TGTGCCAGCAGTGCTCAAACAGGCTTCAAAAACATTCAGTACTTC	CASSAQTGFKNIQYF
TRBV4-1	TRBD2	15	TRBJ2-1	few	TGCGCCAGCAGCCAAGTCGCTAGCGGGGGGATTGAGCAGTTCTTC	CASSQVASGGIEQFF
TRBV2	.	14	TRBJ2-4	.	TGTGCCAGCAGTGCCTCGGAGGGGGCAAACATTCAGTACTTC	CASSASEGANIQYF
TRBV7-6	TRBD1	14	TRBJ1-6	few	TGTGCCAGCACCCTAGGGGGCCCTAATTCACCCCTCCACTTT	CASTLGGPNSPLHF
TRBV3-1	.	18	TRBJ1-3	.	TGTGCCAGCAGCCCCCTAAGCGTAGCGGGAGCCCTCGGAAACACCATATATTTT	CASSPLSVAGALGNTIYF
TRBV11-3	.	15	TRBJ2-2	many	TGTGCCAGCAGCTTAGATAGTTTCGATAACGGGGAGCTGTTTTTT	CASSLDSFDNGELFF
TRBV4-2	.	15	TRBJ2-1	.	TGTGCCAGCAGCCAAGGAGGACTAACTTTAAATGAGCAGTTCTTC	CASSQGGLTLNEQFF
TRBV7-2	.	15	TRBJ1-5	few	TGTGCCAGCAGCTTAGATCTGGGTTCCAATCAGCCCCAGCATTTT	CASSLDLGSNQPQHF
TRBV4-3	.	16	TRBJ1-2	.	TGCGCCAGCAGCCTGGGACTGGCGGGGGCTAACTATGGCTACACCTTC	CASSLGLAGANYGYTF
TRBV12-3/TRBV12-4	.	14	TRBJ2-2	few	TGTGCCAGCAGACCGCCCCGAGGCACCGGGGAGCTGTTTTTT	CASRPPRGTGELFF